A selection of T cell receptor beta chains follows, all from one sample in a study of T cell responses to AZD1222 COVID-19 vaccine. The assay was immunoSEQ multiplex PCR, and TCRdb's table has in-frame clones only and misses some. The data hold roughly 100,000 clones, with around 83% observed a single time. This specimen consisted of peripheral blood, obtained on day 0 of AZD1222 vaccination. The source is an adult in good health. CDR3s leave out the opening cysteine and the closing phenylalanine or tryptophan.

j_call v_call cdr3_aa
TRBJ2-2 TRBV18 ASQPYGDGGELF
TRBJ2-3 TRBV12-3/TRBV12-4 ASSSFGTDTQY
TRBJ1-6 TRBV14 ASSQDATGYNSPLH
TRBJ2-5 TRBV9 ASSSTVETQY
TRBJ1-3 TRBV19 ASRPGQGVFGNTIY
TRBJ2-1 TRBV5-1 ASSARPGAYNEQF
TRBJ2-6 TRBV27 ASSLSGAGANVLT
TRBJ1-2 TRBV9 ASSPRLSNYGYT
TRBJ2-1 TRBV28 ASSTSGTGGDEQF
TRBJ1-2 TRBV11-2 ASSRGGQGIYGYT
TRBJ1-5 TRBV2 ASSEGGRGQPQH
TRBJ1-2 TRBV19 ASSTTGTGNYGYT
TRBJ1-5 TRBV6-5 ASADRGLGQPQH
TRBJ2-3 TRBV5-1 ASSLGGRATQY
TRBJ1-2 TRBV29-1 SVAELYGYT
TRBJ2-2 TRBV7-7 ASSLGVGNTGELF
TRBJ2-1 TRBV3-1/TRBV3-2 ASSQVAGSVNEQF
TRBJ1-4 TRBV25-1 ASSELGFATNEKLF
TRBJ2-7 TRBV7-2 ASSPSGNSYEQY
TRBJ1-4 TRBV5-1 ASSLASSTNEKLF
TRBJ2-6 TRBV14 ASSQNLGQANVLT
TRBJ1-5 TRBV28 ASSLGFNQPQH
TRBJ1-2 TRBV7-9 ASSWDRGPYGYT
TRBJ2-5 TRBV4-2 ASARQGGGETQY
TRBJ2-5 TRBV12-5 ASTKGQGAPETQY
TRBJ2-3 TRBV28 ASSFMASGGSGTQY
TRBJ1-2 TRBV2 ASSEAKGGYT
TRBJ2-1 TRBV15 ATSRDLRQGTYNEQF
TRBJ2-7 TRBV4-1 ASSPRGTTYEQY
TRBJ2-2 TRBV7-3 ASSPRTGVHSITGELF
TRBJ2-1 TRBV5-1 ASSLQGAYNEQF
TRBJ1-5 TRBV28 ASSLGGGSNQPQH
TRBJ1-2 TRBV2 ASSSQTQTIGGYT
TRBJ2-1 TRBV5-4 ASSLDYPEQF
TRBJ2-7 TRBV6-5 ASSSGVYEQY
TRBJ1-4 TRBV20-1 SARGQGLLF
TRBJ2-1 TRBV18 ASSPPSYNEQF
TRBJ1-1 TRBV7-2 ASSLGVGRETEAF
TRBJ1-1 TRBV27 ASHFGAGTEAF
TRBJ1-1 TRBV7-2 ASSGGRANTEAF
TRBJ1-3 TRBV7-7 ASSLGSGNTIY
TRBJ2-7 TRBV5-4 ASNPGPPLLVNEQY
TRBJ2-5 TRBV7-2 ASSHGLAGGQETQY
TRBJ1-3 TRBV7-9 ASSGWTGELGNTIY
TRBJ2-3 TRBV14 ASSQNIRGQAQY
TRBJ2-1 TRBV15 ATRIDSGGYNEQF
TRBJ1-6 TRBV4-3 ASSQAVEGSSYNSPLH